This is a list of T cell receptor beta chains from one sample in a study of technical replicates of blood from a handful of donors. Profiling relied on immunoSEQ multiplex PCR, and the TCRdb table lists in-frame clones only, not all of them. The sample has about 60,000 clones, approximately 89% seen once. The sample consisted of PBMCs. Receptors were obtained from a human donor in good health. Some clones in this sample may be carry-over from other donors' samples. Each CDR3 is given with its conserved first and last residue. The D gene is left open where the match is weak.

j_call d_call v_call cdr3_length cdr3_aa cdr3_nt
TRBJ2-7 . TRBV7-9 15 CASSFQPGGSYEQYF TGTGCCAGCAGCTTTCAGCCCGGGGGATCCTACGAGCAGTACTTC
TRBJ2-3 . TRBV5-4 14 CASSPGSHTDTQYF TGTGCCAGCAGCCCCGGGAGCCACACAGATACGCAGTATTTT
TRBJ2-1 . TRBV7-2 16 CASSLALREPGNEQFF TGTGCCAGCAGCTTAGCCTTACGGGAGCCGGGGAATGAGCAGTTCTTC
TRBJ2-7 TRBD2 TRBV18 14 CASSPYGGGHEQYF TGTGCCAGCTCACCTTATGGGGGGGGTCACGAGCAGTACTTC
TRBJ1-2 TRBD1 TRBV5-1 14 CASSGGTVNYGYTF TGCGCCAGCAGCGGGGGGACAGTTAACTATGGCTACACCTTC
TRBJ2-3 TRBD1 TRBV18 13 CASSPGTGDTQYF TGTGCCAGCTCACCCGGGACAGGGGACACGCAGTATTTT
TRBJ1-2 . TRBV7-9 16 CASSLGTATTSYGYTF TGTGCCAGCAGCTTAGGGACAGCCACCACGTCCTATGGCTACACCTTC
TRBJ2-5 TRBD2 TRBV6-5 15 CASSPRREDQETQYF TGTGCCAGCAGTCCGCGGCGGGAGGATCAAGAGACCCAGTACTTC
TRBJ2-1 TRBD1 TRBV28 15 CASSFRDRIYNEQFF TGTGCCAGCAGTTTTAGGGACAGGATCTACAATGAGCAGTTCTTC
TRBJ1-1 . TRBV25-1 12 CASNGLNTEAFF TGTGCCAGCAATGGCCTCAACACTGAAGCTTTCTTT
TRBJ2-5 TRBD1 TRBV5-1 15 CASSTGTGVQETQYF TGCGCCAGCAGCACAGGGACAGGGGTGCAAGAGACCCAGTACTTC
TRBJ2-7 . TRBV7-8 15 CASSLGYWFSYEQYF TGTGCCAGCAGCTTAGGTTACTGGTTTTCCTACGAGCAGTACTTC
TRBJ2-7 TRBD1 TRBV6-5 15 CASSYSDRGLYEQYF TGTGCCAGCAGTTACTCGGACAGGGGTCTATACGAGCAGTACTTC
TRBJ2-1 . TRBV5-8 14 CASSLGRVVSEQFF TGTGCCAGCAGCTTAGGCAGGGTGGTTAGTGAGCAGTTCTTC
TRBJ1-2 . TRBV2 14 CASVPLTAFYGYTF TGTGCCAGCGTACCACTTACAGCCTTCTATGGCTACACCTTC
TRBJ1-6 . TRBV19 18 CASSVRQHLEPGSSPLHF TGTGCCAGTAGCGTCCGACAACACCTGGAGCCGGGAAGTTCACCCCTCCACTTT
TRBJ2-1 TRBD2 TRBV7-2 16 CASSLVWAGGHNEQFF TGTGCCAGCAGCTTAGTCTGGGCGGGAGGGCACAATGAGCAGTTCTTC